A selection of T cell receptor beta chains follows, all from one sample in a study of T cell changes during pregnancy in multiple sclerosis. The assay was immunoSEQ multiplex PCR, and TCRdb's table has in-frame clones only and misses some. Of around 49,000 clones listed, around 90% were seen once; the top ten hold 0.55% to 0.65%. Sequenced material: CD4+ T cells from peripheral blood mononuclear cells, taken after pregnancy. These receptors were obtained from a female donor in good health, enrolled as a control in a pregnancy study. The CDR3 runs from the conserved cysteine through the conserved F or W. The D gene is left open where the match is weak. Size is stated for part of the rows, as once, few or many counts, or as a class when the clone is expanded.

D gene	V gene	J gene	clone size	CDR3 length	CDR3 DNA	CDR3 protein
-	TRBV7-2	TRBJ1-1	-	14	TGTGCCAGCAGCTTAGAAAGGAGCCGCGGGAGGGCTTTCTTT	CASSLERSRGRAFF
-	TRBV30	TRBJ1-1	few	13	TGTGCCTTGAAACCACAGGGGAACACTGAAGCTTTCTTT	CALKPQGNTEAFF
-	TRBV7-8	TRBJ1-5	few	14	TGTGCCAGCAGCCTACTCGTTAGCAATCAGCCCCAGCATTTT	CASSLLVSNQPQHF
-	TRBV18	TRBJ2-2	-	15	TGTGCCAGCTCACCACGGGCAGAGAACACCGGGGAGCTGTTTTTT	CASSPRAENTGELFF
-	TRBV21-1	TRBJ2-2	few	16	TGTGCCAGCAGGACCTCGCAGTGTAGGAGCACCGGGGAGCTGTTTTTT	CASRTSQCRSTGELFF
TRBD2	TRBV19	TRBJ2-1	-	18	TGTGCCAGTAGTATAACCCCCGGGACTAGCGGGGGGTCCCTGGAGCAGTTCTTC	CASSITPGTSGGSLEQFF
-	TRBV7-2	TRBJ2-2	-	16	TGTGCCAGCAGCTTAGGGGGGCAGGGTAACACCGGGGAGCTGTTTTTT	CASSLGGQGNTGELFF
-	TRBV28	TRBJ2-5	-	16	TGTGCCAGCAGTCTTCATTTCAGCGGCCTGAAGGAGACCCAGTACTTC	CASSLHFSGLKETQYF
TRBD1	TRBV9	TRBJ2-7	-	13	TGTGCCAGCAGCGTTACAGGGGTCGGTGAGCAGTACTTC	CASSVTGVGEQYF
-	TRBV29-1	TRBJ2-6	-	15	TGCAGCGTTGACATCGGGTCCTCCGGGGCCAACGTCCTGACTTTC	CSVDIGSSGANVLTF
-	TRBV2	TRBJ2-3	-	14	TGTGCCAGATCGGGGGAAGGTAGCACAGATACGCAGTATTTT	CARSGEGSTDTQYF
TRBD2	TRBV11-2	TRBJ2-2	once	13	TGTGTCACAAGCGGGGGGGAGAGCGGGGAGCTGTTTTTT	CVTSGGESGELFF
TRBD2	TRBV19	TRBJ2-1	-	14	TGTGCCAGCACTAGCGGGGGGGAATACAATGAGCAGTTCTTC	CASTSGGEYNEQFF
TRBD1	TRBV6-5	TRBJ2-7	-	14	TGTGCCAGCAGCCAAGACAGGGGGCACCACGAGCAGTACTTC	CASSQDRGHHEQYF
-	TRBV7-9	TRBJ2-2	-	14	TGTGCCAGCAGTTCGACTAAGGACACCGGGGAGCTGTTTTTT	CASSSTKDTGELFF
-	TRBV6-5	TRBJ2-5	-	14	TGTGCCAGCAGTTTTTTAGGGGGACAAGAGACCCAGTACTTC	CASSFLGGQETQYF
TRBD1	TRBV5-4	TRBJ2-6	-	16	TGTGCCAGCAGCCCGAGGACAGGGGTCGGGGCCAACGTCCTGACTTTC	CASSPRTGVGANVLTF
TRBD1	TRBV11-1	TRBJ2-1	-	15	TGTGCCAGCAGCTACGGGACAGGGGTTTACAATGAGCAGTTCTTC	CASSYGTGVYNEQFF
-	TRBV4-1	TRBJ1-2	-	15	TGCGCCAGCAACCCGACACAATCACAGGACTATGGCTACACCTTC	CASNPTQSQDYGYTF
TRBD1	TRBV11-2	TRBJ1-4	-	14	TGTGCCAGCAGCTCACCAGGGGGCGATGAAAAACTGTTTTTT	CASSSPGGDEKLFF
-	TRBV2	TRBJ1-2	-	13	TGTGCCAGCAGTGACTACAGGGAGCATGGCTACACCTTC	CASSDYREHGYTF
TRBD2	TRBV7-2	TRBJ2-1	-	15	TGTGCCAGCAGCTCGGGACTAGCGGGAGTGGGCGAGCAGTTCTTC	CASSSGLAGVGEQFF
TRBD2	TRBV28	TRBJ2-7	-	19	TGTGCCAGCAGTCCCGCCTCCTCGGGACTAGCGGGTTTAGCCTACGAGCAGTACTTC	CASSPASSGLAGLAYEQYF
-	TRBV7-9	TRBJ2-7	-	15	TGTGCCAGCAGCTCTTTACAGAGAGATCCATACGAGCAGTACTTC	CASSSLQRDPYEQYF
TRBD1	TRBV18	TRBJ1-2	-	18	TGTGCCAGCTCACCACCCTTGGGGGACAGACCTTCGGACTATGGCTACACCTTC	CASSPPLGDRPSDYGYTF
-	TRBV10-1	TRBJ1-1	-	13	TGCGCCAGCAGTGTGGGGGGGCACACTGAAGCTTTCTTT	CASSVGGHTEAFF
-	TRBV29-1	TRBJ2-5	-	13	TGCAGCGTTGATATTAACAGAGACGAGACCCAGTACTTC	CSVDINRDETQYF
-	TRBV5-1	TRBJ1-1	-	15	TGCGCCAGCAGCTTTGGTTGGGGGCGGAACACTGAAGCTTTCTTT	CASSFGWGRNTEAFF
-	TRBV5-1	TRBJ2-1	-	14	TGCGCCAGCAGCTTGGCGGGGGACTACAATGAGCAGTTCTTC	CASSLAGDYNEQFF
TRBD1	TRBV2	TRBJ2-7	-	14	TGTGCCAGCAGTCGGACAGGAGTCTCCTACGAGCAGTACTTC	CASSRTGVSYEQYF
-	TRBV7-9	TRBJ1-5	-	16	TGTGCCAGCAGCTCCCAGGGAGGGTCTGGCAATCAGCCCCAGCATTTT	CASSSQGGSGNQPQHF
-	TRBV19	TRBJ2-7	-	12	TGTGCCAGTAGTATCAACGGGTACGAGCAGTACTTC	CASSINGYEQYF
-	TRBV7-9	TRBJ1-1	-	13	TGTGCCAGCAGCTTATCGGGAAGGACTGAAGCTTTCTTT	CASSLSGRTEAFF
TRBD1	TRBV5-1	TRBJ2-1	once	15	TGCGCCAGCAGCTTGACAGGGGACACCTACAATGAGCAGTTCTTC	CASSLTGDTYNEQFF
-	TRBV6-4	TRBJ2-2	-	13	TGTGCCAGCAGTGTCGAGGGAGGCGGGGAGCTGTTTTTT	CASSVEGGGELFF